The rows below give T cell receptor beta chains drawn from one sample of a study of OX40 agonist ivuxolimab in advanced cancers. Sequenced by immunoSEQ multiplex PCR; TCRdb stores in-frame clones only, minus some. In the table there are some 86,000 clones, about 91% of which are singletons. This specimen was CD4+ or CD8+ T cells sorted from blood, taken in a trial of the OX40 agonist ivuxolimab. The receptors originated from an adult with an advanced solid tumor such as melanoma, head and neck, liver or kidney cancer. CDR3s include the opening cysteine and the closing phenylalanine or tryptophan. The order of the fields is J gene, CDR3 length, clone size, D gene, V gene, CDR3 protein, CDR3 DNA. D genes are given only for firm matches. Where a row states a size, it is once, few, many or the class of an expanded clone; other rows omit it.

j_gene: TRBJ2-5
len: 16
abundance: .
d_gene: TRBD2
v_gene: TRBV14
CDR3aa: CASSQEIAGWNPTQYF
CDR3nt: TGTGCCAGCAGCCAAGAAATAGCGGGATGGAACCCTACCCAGTACTTC

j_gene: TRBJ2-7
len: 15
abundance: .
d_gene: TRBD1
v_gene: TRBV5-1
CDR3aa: CASSPTGALSHEQYF
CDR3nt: TGCGCCAGCAGCCCGACAGGGGCCCTCTCGCACGAGCAGTACTTC

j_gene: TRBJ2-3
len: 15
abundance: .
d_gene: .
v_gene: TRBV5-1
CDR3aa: CASSFQVASADTQYF
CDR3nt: TGCGCCAGCAGCTTCCAAGTCGCTTCGGCAGATACGCAGTATTTT

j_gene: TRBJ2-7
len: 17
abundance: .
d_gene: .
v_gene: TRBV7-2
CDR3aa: CASSNRGGTYVSYEQYF
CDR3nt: TGTGCCAGCAGCAACCGAGGGGGGACCTATGTCTCCTACGAGCAGTACTTC

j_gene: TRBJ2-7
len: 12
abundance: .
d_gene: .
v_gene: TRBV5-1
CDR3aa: CASSLPRGEPYF
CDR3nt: TGCGCCAGCAGCTTGCCCCGCGGGGAGCCATACTTC

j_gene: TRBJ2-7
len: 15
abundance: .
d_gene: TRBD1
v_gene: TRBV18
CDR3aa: CASSPEGGPWGEQYF
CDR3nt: TGTGCCAGCTCACCAGAAGGGGGCCCCTGGGGCGAGCAGTACTTC

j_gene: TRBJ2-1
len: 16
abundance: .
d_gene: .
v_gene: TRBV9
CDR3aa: CASSVGGGRSYNEQFF
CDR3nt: TGTGCCAGCAGCGTAGGTGGCGGCAGGTCCTACAATGAGCAGTTCTTC

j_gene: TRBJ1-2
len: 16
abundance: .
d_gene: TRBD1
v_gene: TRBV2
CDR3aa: CASSEAGYRGLYGYTF
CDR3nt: TGTGCCAGCAGTGAAGCCGGATACAGGGGGCTCTATGGCTACACCTTC

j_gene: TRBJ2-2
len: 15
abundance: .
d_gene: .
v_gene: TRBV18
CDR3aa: CASSSGQTGTGELFF
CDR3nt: TGTGCCAGCTCATCGGGCCAGACAGGAACCGGGGAGCTGTTTTTT

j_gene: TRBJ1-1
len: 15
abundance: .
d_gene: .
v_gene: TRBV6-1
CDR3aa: CASSDRQLMNTEAFF
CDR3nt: TGTGCCAGCAGTGACCGACAGCTCATGAACACTGAAGCTTTCTTT

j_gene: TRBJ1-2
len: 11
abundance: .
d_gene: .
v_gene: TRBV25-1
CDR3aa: CASSEFAGYTF
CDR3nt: TGTGCCAGCAGTGAATTTGCGGGCTACACCTTC

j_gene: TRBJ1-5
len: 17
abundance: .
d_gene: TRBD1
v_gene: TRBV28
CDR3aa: CASSSSKGQDSNQPQHF
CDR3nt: TGTGCCAGCAGTTCCTCTAAGGGACAGGATAGCAATCAGCCCCAGCATTTT

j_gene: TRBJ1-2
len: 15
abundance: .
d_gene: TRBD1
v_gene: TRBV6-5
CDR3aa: CASSYSRDRNYGYTF
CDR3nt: TGTGCCAGCAGTTACTCCCGGGACAGGAACTATGGCTACACCTTC

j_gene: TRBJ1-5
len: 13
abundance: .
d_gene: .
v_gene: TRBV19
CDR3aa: CASSRDGNQPQHF
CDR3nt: TGTGCCAGTAGCAGGGATGGCAATCAGCCCCAGCATTTT

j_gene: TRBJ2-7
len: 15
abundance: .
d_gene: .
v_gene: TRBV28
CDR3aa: CASSLGTRVDVLQYF
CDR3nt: TGTGCCAGCAGTTTGGGGACGAGGGTGGATGTCTTGCAGTACTTC

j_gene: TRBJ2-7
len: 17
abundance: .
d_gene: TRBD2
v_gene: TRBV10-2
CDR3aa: CASSERAGGHQWDEQYF
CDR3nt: TGCGCCAGCAGTGAGAGAGCGGGAGGGCATCAATGGGACGAGCAGTACTTC

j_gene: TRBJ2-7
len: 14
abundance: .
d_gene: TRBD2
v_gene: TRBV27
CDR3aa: CASSQLAVLYEQYF
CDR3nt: TGTGCCAGCAGTCAACTAGCGGTCCTTTACGAGCAGTACTTC

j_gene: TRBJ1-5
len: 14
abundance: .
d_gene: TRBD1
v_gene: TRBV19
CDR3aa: CASSRGQGNQPQHF
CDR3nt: TGTGCCAGTAGTAGAGGACAGGGCAATCAGCCCCAGCATTTT

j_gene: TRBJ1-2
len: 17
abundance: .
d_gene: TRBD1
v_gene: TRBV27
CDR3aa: CASKPAAGGSTNYGYTF
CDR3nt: TGTGCCAGCAAACCGGCGGCAGGGGGTTCGACTAACTATGGCTACACCTTC

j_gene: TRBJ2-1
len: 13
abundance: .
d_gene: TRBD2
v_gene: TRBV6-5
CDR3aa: CASSSSGTNEQFF
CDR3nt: TGTGCCAGCAGCAGTAGCGGGACTAATGAGCAGTTCTTC

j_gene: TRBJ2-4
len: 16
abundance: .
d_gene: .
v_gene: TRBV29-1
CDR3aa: CSVFHSGGKSKNIQYF
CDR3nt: TGCAGCGTTTTTCATTCGGGGGGCAAGTCCAAAAACATTCAGTACTTC

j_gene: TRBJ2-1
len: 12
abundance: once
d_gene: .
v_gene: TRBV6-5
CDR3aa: CASSNPPLGQFF
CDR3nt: TGTGCCAGCAGTAACCCCCCGCTCGGGCAGTTCTTC

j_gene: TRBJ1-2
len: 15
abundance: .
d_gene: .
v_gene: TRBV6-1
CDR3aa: CASSALRVVGYGYTF
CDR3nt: TGTGCCAGCAGTGCCTTAAGGGTGGTTGGGTATGGCTACACCTTC

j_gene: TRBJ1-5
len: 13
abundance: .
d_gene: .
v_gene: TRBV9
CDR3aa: CASSVQGNQPQHF
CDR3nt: TGTGCCAGCAGCGTACAGGGCAATCAGCCCCAGCATTTT

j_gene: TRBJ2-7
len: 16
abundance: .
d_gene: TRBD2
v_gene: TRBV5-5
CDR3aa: CASSLGLAESGYEQYF
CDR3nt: TGTGCCAGCAGCTTGGGACTAGCGGAGTCCGGATACGAGCAGTACTTC

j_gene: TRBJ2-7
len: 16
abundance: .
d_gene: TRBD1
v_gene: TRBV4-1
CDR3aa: CASSPDRGLSSYEQYF
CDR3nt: TGCGCCAGCAGCCCCGACAGGGGCCTAAGCTCCTACGAGCAGTACTTC

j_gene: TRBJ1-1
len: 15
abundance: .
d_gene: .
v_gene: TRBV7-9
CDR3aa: CASSSYGTANTEAFF
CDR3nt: TGTGCCAGCAGCTCGTACGGGACGGCGAACACTGAAGCTTTCTTT

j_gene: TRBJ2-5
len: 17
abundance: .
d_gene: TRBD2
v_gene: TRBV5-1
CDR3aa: CASSRTSGRLRWETQYF
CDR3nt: TGCGCCAGCAGCCGGACTAGCGGGAGGCTTCGTTGGGAGACCCAGTACTTC

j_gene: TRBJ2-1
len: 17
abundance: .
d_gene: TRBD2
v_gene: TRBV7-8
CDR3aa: CASSSPINPLAAHEQFF
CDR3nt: TGTGCCAGCAGCTCCCCTATAAACCCACTAGCGGCGCATGAGCAGTTCTTC

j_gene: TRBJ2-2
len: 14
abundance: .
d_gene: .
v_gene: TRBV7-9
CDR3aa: CASSLYSLTGELFF
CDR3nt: TGTGCCAGCAGCTTATACAGCCTAACCGGGGAGCTGTTTTTT

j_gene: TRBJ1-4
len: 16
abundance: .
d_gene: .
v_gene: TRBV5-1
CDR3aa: CASTSRGRSTNEKLFF
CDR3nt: TGCGCCAGCACCTCCCGGGGCCGCTCTACTAATGAAAAACTGTTTTTT

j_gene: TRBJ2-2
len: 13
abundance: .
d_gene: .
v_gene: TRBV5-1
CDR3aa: CASSVRQSGELFF
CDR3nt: TGCGCCAGCAGCGTCCGACAGAGTGGGGAGCTGTTTTTT

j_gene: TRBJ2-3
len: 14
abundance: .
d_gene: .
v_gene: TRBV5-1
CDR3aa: CASLAGLSTDTQYF
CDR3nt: TGCGCCAGTTTGGCGGGGTTAAGCACAGATACGCAGTATTTT

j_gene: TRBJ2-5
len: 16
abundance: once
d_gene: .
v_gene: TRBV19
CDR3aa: CASSITSGGNQETQYF
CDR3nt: TGTGCCAGTAGTATTACGTCAGGAGGAAATCAAGAGACCCAGTACTTC

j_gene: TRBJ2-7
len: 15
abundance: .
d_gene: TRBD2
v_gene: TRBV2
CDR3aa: CASSPGTSGTYEQYF
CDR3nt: TGTGCCAGCAGCCCCGGGACTAGCGGGACCTACGAGCAGTACTTC

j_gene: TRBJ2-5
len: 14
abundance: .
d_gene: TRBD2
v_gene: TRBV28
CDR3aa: CASSPRAGGKTQYF
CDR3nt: TGTGCCAGCAGTCCCCGCGCGGGGGGCAAGACCCAGTACTTC

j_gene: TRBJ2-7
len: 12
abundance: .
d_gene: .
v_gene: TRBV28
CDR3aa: CASRNRVAEQYF
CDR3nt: TGTGCCAGCAGGAACAGGGTTGCCGAGCAGTACTTC

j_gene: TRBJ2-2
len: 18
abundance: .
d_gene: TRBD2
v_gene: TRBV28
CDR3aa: CASSPGTSGILYTGELFF
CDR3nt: TGTGCCAGCAGTCCGGGGACTAGCGGGATATTATACACCGGGGAGCTGTTTTTT

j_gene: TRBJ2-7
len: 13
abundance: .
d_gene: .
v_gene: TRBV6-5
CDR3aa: CASSAGPGYEQYF
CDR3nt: TGTGCCAGCAGTGCGGGACCGGGATACGAGCAGTACTTC

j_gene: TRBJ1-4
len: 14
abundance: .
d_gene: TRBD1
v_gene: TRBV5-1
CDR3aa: CASNPTGKEEKLFF
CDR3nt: TGCGCCAGCAACCCGACAGGGAAGGAGGAAAAACTGTTTTTT

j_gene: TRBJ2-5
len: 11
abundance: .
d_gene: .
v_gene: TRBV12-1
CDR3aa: CATIPAETQYF
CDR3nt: TGTGCCACCATCCCCGCGGAGACCCAGTACTTC

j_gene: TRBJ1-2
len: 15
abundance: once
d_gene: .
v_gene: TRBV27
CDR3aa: CASSLRGEGNYGYTF
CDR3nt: TGTGCCAGCAGTTTACGAGGAGAGGGTAACTATGGCTACACCTTC

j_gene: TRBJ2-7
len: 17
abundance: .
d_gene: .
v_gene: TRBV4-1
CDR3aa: CASSQEVEGVRAYEQYF
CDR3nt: TGCGCCAGCAGCCAAGAGGTCGAGGGTGTTCGCGCCTACGAGCAGTACTTC

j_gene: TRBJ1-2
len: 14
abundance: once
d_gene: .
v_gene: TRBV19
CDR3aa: CASSIAGANYGYTF
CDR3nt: TGTGCCAGTAGTATAGCCGGTGCTAACTATGGCTACACCTTC

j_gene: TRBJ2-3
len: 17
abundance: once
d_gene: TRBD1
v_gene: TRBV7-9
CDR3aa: CASSLRIRDRGTDTQYF
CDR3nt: TGTGCCAGCAGCCTTCGCATTAGGGACAGGGGAACAGATACGCAGTATTTT

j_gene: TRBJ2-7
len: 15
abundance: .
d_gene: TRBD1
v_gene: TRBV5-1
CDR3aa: CASSASGTGLYEQYF
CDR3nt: TGCGCCAGCAGCGCCTCCGGGACAGGCCTCTACGAGCAGTACTTC

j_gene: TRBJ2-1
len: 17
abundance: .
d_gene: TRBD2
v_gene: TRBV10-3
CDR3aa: CAIRRTSGRVAGNEQFF
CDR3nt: TGTGCCATCAGACGCACTAGCGGGAGGGTGGCTGGCAATGAGCAGTTCTTC

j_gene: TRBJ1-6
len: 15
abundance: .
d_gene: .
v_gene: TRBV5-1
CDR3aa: CASSSSGREGSPLHF
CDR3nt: TGCGCCAGCAGCAGTTCCGGCAGGGAGGGTTCACCCCTCCACTTT

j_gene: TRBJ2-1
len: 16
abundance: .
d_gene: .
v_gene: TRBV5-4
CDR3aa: CASSPAGGSAYNEQFF
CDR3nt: TGTGCCAGCAGCCCTGCCGGTGGGTCTGCCTACAATGAGCAGTTCTTC

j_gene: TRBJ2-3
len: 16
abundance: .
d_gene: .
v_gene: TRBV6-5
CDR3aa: CASSYSEPDRADTQYF
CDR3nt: TGTGCCAGCAGTTACTCGGAGCCAGACCGGGCAGATACGCAGTATTTT